Each of the 10 T cell receptor beta chains below was sequenced from the same sample in a study of T cell repertoires in cytomegalovirus infection. What these receptors recognize is not known. TCRdb passed the reads through MiXCR, listing each CDR3 protein once. This table has approximately 1,000,000 distinct CDR3 sequences, roughly 31% appearing once. The material was cultured CD8+ T cells from PBMCs, obtained from culture after CMV antigen stimulation. The source is a human donor in good health (CMV status not recorded). Some clones in this sample may be carry-over from other donors' samples.

The V call is TRBV19, the J call TRBJ1-5, with D possibly matching TRBD1 (5 bases). Germline V CDR1 and CDR2: LNHDA, SQIVND (reference sequence). Trimming removed 7 bases at V and 1 base at J, with 14 bases between. CDR3 length: 15 amino acids. The CDR3 region is CASIRGGASNQPQHF. The CDR3 DNA sequence: TGTGCCAGTATAAGAGGTGGGGCGAGCAATCAGCCCCAGCATTTT.

This chain links TRBV11-1 with TRBJ2-7; 9 nucleotides agree with TRBD2. Trimming removed 5 bases from V and 7 bases from J; junction bases left unmatched: 12. Germline assignment: CDR1 SGHAT and CDR2 FQDESV (reference sequence). This CDR3 has 15 residues. CDR3 bases: TGTGCCAGCAGCAAAAGCCCTAGCGGGGCCGGAGAGCAGTACTTC. It is translated as CASSKSPSGAGEQYF. The full variable domain, with the rest looked up from reference TRBV11-1 and TRBJ2-7, is EAEVAQSPRYKITEKSQAVAFWCDPISGHATLYWYRQILGQGPELLVQFQDESVVDDSQLPKDRFSAERLKGVDSTLKIQPAELGDSAMYLCASSKSPSGAGEQYFGPGTRLTVT.

V gene TRBV6-5 combines with J gene TRBJ2-2, with TRBD2 as a possible D gene (5 bases). Germline V gives CDR1 MNHEY, CDR2 SVGAGI. The CDR3 totals 15 residues. The V end was cut by 10 bases, the J end by 3 bases, with 18 bases between. Written as DNA, the CDR3 is TGTGCCACCTCAAGAGAGGGATACTACACCGGGGAGCTGTTTTTT. As protein: CATSREGYYTGELFF.

V usage is TRBV6-6 and J usage is TRBJ1-5; tentatively, D is TRBD1 (5 bases). The CDR3 length is 11 residues. From germline, CDR1 is MNHNY and CDR2 SVGAGI (reference sequence). The V gene lost 2 bases and the J gene lost 15 bases, with 11 bases spanning the gap. The CDR3 region is CASSYGDHWHF. The CDR3 coding sequence is TGTGCCAGCAGTTACGGGGACCATTGGCATTTT.

This clonotype appeared a few times. This chain links TRBV4-3 with TRBJ2-7, with a tentative D call TRBD1 (5 bases). The V and J ends lost 0 bases and 2 bases respectively, with 8 bases between them. The CDR3 covers 14 residues. Germline V gives CDR1 LGHNA, CDR2 YSLEER. The CDR3 loop is CASSQEAGTYEQYV. CDR3 nucleotide sequence: TGCGCCAGCAGCCAAGAAGCAGGGACCTACGAGCAGTACGTC.

In this sample, this clonotype turned up a few times. V and J are TRBV12-3 or TRBV12-4 and TRBJ1-3; D unclear. V gave up 8 bases and J gave up 9 bases, with 23 bases separating them. There are 15 residues in the CDR3. In DNA, the CDR3 is TGTGCCAGCCCCCTAATTATGGCCGCTGGGTCCACCATATATTTT. Encoded protein: CASPLIMAAGSTIYF.

CDR3 nucleotide sequence: TGTGCCAGCAGCTTGACCAGGGGGCGCGGGGATGAAGCTTTCTTT. The encoded protein is CASSLTRGRGDEAFF. The chain joins TRBV7-8 to TRBJ1-1; 8 bases line up with TRBD1. This CDR3 has 15 amino acids. With 3 bases clipped from V and 7 bases from J, the junction kept 10 bases outside the gene matches. Germline V gives CDR1 SGHVS, CDR2 FQNEAQ. Looking up the rest from reference TRBV7-8 and TRBJ1-1 gives the full variable domain: GAGVSQSPRYKVAKRGQDVALRCDPISGHVSLFWYQQALGQGPEFLTYFQNEAQLDKSGLPSDRFFAERPEGSVSTLKIQRTQQEDSAVYLCASSLTRGRGDEAFFGQGTRLTVV.

This clonotype was counted between two and nine times. This chain uses TRBV5-4 with TRBJ2-7; 13 bases are a match to TRBD2. After removal of 0 bases from V and 5 bases from J, the junction contained 5 bases not matched to a gene. Looked up from germline, CDR1 is SGHNT and CDR2 is YYREEE (reference sequence). The CDR3 loop spans 16 amino acids. The CDR3 protein is CASSLGPGTSGDEQYV. In nucleotides, the CDR3 is TGTGCCAGCAGCTTGGGGCCCGGGACTAGCGGGGACGAGCAGTACGTC.

This chain joins TRBV2 and TRBJ2-3; TRBD1 might be the D (5 bases). Germline CDR1 reads SNHLY; CDR2 reads FYNNEI. V lost 2 bases and J 0 bases, leaving 9 bases between the germline ends. The CDR3 has 15 amino acids. As DNA, the CDR3 is TGTGCCAGCAGTGAAACAGGTATCAGCACAGATACGCAGTATTTT. Its protein is CASSETGISTDTQYF. The entire variable domain, with the rest obtained from reference TRBV2 and TRBJ2-3, is as follows: EPEVTQTPSHQVTQMGQEVILRCVPISNHLYFYWYRQILGQKVEFLVSFYNNEISEKSEIFDDQFSVERPDGSNFTLKIRSTKLEDSAMYFCASSETGISTDTQYFGPGTRLTVL.

This clonotype was counted only a few times. This sequence joins TRBV6-1 and TRBJ2-3; 7 nucleotides align to TRBD2. The CDR3 sequence is 15 residues long. Germline trimming cut 3 bases from V and 1 base from J; bases unmatched to any gene: 4. Germline V gene data show CDR1 as MNHNS and CDR2 as SASEGT. Here the CDR3 DNA reads TGTGCCAGCAGTGAGGGGAGGGCTCGCACAGATACGCAGTATTTT. Residues: CASSEGRARTDTQYF.